A selection of T cell receptor beta chains follows, all from one sample in a study of CD8 T cells in Susac syndrome. A single record per CDR3 protein comes from TCRdb applying MiXCR to the immunoSEQ multiplex PCR reads. This table has around 150,000 distinct CDR3 sequences, around 94% appearing once. The sequencing sample was made of CD8+ T cells from PBMCs. The receptors come from a human donor in good health. The CDR3 runs from the conserved cysteine through the conserved F or W. D genes are given only for firm matches. Only some rows state a clone size, as once, few, many or a class for expanded clones.

length	V	D	J	size	CDR3	DNA
16	TRBV5-4	TRBD2	TRBJ2-3	.	CASSPGLAGVTDTQYF	TGTGCCAGCAGCCCCGGACTAGCGGGAGTCACAGATACGCAGTATTTT
15	TRBV9	TRBD1	TRBJ2-1	.	CASSARQGSYNEQFF	TGTGCCAGCAGCGCTAGACAGGGCTCCTACAATGAGCAGTTCTTC
15	TRBV9	.	TRBJ2-3	.	CASSVGQGLGDTQYF	TGTGCCAGCAGCGTAGGGCAGGGCTTGGGAGATACGCAGTATTTT
13	TRBV5-6	.	TRBJ2-7	.	CASSLGPTGEQYF	TGTGCCAGCAGCTTGGGCCCAACCGGGGAGCAGTACTTC
16	TRBV12-3/TRBV12-4	TRBD1	TRBJ2-5	.	CASSPRDREGQETQYF	TGTGCCAGCAGTCCAAGGGACAGGGAGGGGCAAGAGACCCAGTACTTC
14	TRBV27	.	TRBJ2-2	.	CASSFTVGTGELFF	TGTGCCAGCAGCTTCACGGTGGGCACCGGGGAGCTGTTTTTT
16	TRBV7-8	.	TRBJ2-1	.	CASSFPERGGLNEQFF	TGTGCCAGCAGCTTCCCCGAGAGGGGGGGCCTCAATGAGCAGTTCTTC
14	TRBV3-1	.	TRBJ2-7	.	CASSQVGGAYEQYF	TGTGCCAGCAGCCAAGTTGGCGGAGCCTACGAGCAGTACTTC
15	TRBV9	TRBD2	TRBJ2-1	once	CASSKLAGTYNEQFF	TGTGCCAGCAGCAAACTAGCGGGTACCTACAATGAGCAGTTCTTC
14	TRBV19	TRBD1	TRBJ1-1	.	CATSDRVPNTEAFF	TGTGCCACCTCAGACAGGGTACCGAACACTGAAGCTTTCTTT
14	TRBV7-9	TRBD2	TRBJ2-1	.	CASAGTSDIYEQFF	TGTGCCAGCGCTGGGACTAGTGACATTTATGAGCAGTTCTTC
13	TRBV6-5	.	TRBJ2-2	.	CAVQGGRTGELFF	TGTGCCGTCCAGGGGGGGAGGACCGGGGAGCTGTTTTTT
15	TRBV28	TRBD1	TRBJ1-1	.	CASSSTGFMNTEAFF	TGTGCCAGCAGTTCGACAGGGTTTATGAACACTGAAGCTTTCTTT
13	TRBV30	TRBD1	TRBJ2-2	.	CAWMGTEHEELFF	TGTGCCTGGATGGGGACAGAGCACGAGGAGCTGTTTTTT
16	TRBV14	.	TRBJ2-1	once	CASSPGQTLLVGEQFF	TGTGCCAGCAGCCCCGGACAGACTTTACTAGTTGGTGAGCAGTTCTTC
13	TRBV20-1	.	TRBJ2-7	.	CSAGPDSSYEQYF	TGCAGTGCTGGGCCGGACAGCTCCTACGAGCAGTACTTC
11	TRBV5-4	.	TRBJ2-1	once	CASGGGDSQFF	TGTGCCAGCGGGGGAGGGGACAGCCAGTTCTTC
14	TRBV28	.	TRBJ1-5	.	CASSPVTFSQPQHF	TGTGCCAGCAGTCCCGTGACCTTTTCCCAGCCCCAGCATTTT
13	TRBV5-6	.	TRBJ2-5	.	CASSFGRQETQYF	TGTGCCAGCAGCTTCGGACGGCAAGAGACCCAGTACTTC
16	TRBV20-1	TRBD2	TRBJ2-5	.	CSAEGLAPLSSETQYF	TGCAGTGCTGAAGGACTAGCGCCTCTCTCCTCAGAGACCCAGTACTTC
14	TRBV29-1	.	TRBJ2-1	.	CSVEGYTGNNEQFF	TGCAGCGTTGAGGGATATACCGGGAACAATGAGCAGTTCTTC
13	TRBV7-8	.	TRBJ2-7	.	CASSLSGLVEQYF	TGTGCCAGCAGCTTAAGTGGGCTAGTCGAGCAGTACTTC
19	TRBV2	.	TRBJ2-3	.	CASSAPISSVSPFADTQYF	TGTGCCAGCAGCGCACCGATAAGCTCCGTGTCGCCGTTCGCAGATACGCAGTATTTT
13	TRBV27	.	TRBJ2-7	few	CASSFGQTYEQYF	TGTGCCAGCAGCTTTGGACAGACCTACGAGCAGTACTTC
14	TRBV9	TRBD1	TRBJ2-7	.	CASSEGDRGPEQYF	TGTGCCAGCAGTGAGGGGGACAGGGGGCCCGAGCAGTACTTC